The entry below describes one T cell receptor beta chain. Its target is not known. This sample was included in a study of cytomegalovirus exposure and HLA in healthy donors. Primers included in the PCR were 60 Vbeta and 13 Jbeta primers. TCRdb's table, derived via immunoSEQ multiplex PCR, lists solely in-frame clones and lacks some. Among 150,000 to 250,000 clones listed, about 79% were seen once. Sampled while nominally healthy, donors likely had unrecorded immune exposures. Study outcomes and limitations: Listed as cytomegalovirus-associated were 170 or so TCR beta chains. With later analysis, a missense DCLRE1C variant became linked to TCR beta V- and J-gene trimming. Productive rates of about 87% or about 30% were seen for most TCR beta V segments in an earlier analysis.

This TCR was sampled from a boy aged 2 to 10 in good health and CMV-seronegative. Material: PBMCs.

CDR3 loop: CASSLGGGGYEQYF. For the CDR3, the DNA is TGTGCCAGCAGCTTGGGAGGGGGCGGATACGAGCAGTACTTC. The chain employs TRBV5-6 and TRBJ2-7; 7 bases match TRBD1. The CDR3 sequence is 14 residues long. The V and J ends lost 0 bases and 4 bases, in that order; junction bases with no gene match: 4. The germline V gene has CDR1 SGHDT and CDR2 YYEEEE.